Listed here are 5 T cell receptor beta chains from one sample, sequenced in a study of tumor and adjacent non-tumor tissue in lung cancer. This sample's RNA came from whole unsorted tissue. The normal lung tissue was taken more than 3 cm from the tumor edge. The library came from three nested PCR rounds adapted from ARM-PCR protocols. From the multiplex PCR reads, TCRdb called clonotypes with MiXCR, one entry per CDR3 protein. The data hold over 35,000 distinct CDR3 sequences, with roughly 60% observed a single time. Sequencing used distant non-tumor lung tissue. These receptors were taken from a middle-aged man with non-small cell lung cancer.

The table lists this clonotype with many counts. V is TRBV6-5 and J is TRBJ1-5; 7 bases map to TRBD1. Germline trimming cut 5 bases from V and 4 bases from J; bases unmatched to any gene: 5. Germline V gives CDR1 MNHEY, CDR2 SVGAGI. The CDR3 has 14 amino acids. The CDR3 region is CASSKTGRNQPQHF. For the CDR3, the DNA is TGTGCCAGCAGTAAGACAGGGAGGAATCAGCCCCAGCATTTT.

This clonotype was seen only once. The chain recombines TRBV6-1 with TRBJ2-1; TRBD2 agrees at 9 bases. The trim removed 2 bases at V and 11 bases at J, leaving 16 bases unmatched. In germline, CDR1 is MNHNS, CDR2 SASEGT. This CDR3 region has 17 residues. CDR3 region: CASSEWGTSYLSNKQFF. The CDR3 coding sequence is TGTGCCAGCAGTGAATGGGGGACTAGCTATCTATCGAATAAGCAGTTCTTC.

With respect to this clonotype: One base away lies a much larger clone, so this may be a sequencing read error. CDR3 residues: CVSSQGGRLAGGTGELFF. The DNA for the CDR3 is TGCGTCAGCAGCCAAGGGGGAAGACTAGCGGGGGGCACCGGGGAGCTGTTTTTT. J is TRBJ2-2 and V is TRBV4-1; 13 nucleotides align to TRBD2. Germline CDR1 is MGHRA and CDR2 is YSYEKL. The CDR3 spans 18 residues.

The chain couples TRBV6-6 to TRBJ2-1; TRBD2 agrees at 7 bases. CDR3 length: 15 residues. Losses at the gene ends were 6 bases for V and 10 bases for J; bases not matched to a gene: 15. CDR1 and CDR2 from the germline V gene are MNHNY and SVGAGI (reference sequence). The CDR3 sequence is CASSTMFGGGDEQFF. The CDR3 DNA sequence: TGTGCCAGCAGCACGATGTTTGGGGGGGGTGACGAGCAGTTCTTC.

In regard to this clonotype: Sequence at one end of the junction differs from germline and may be a read error. The gene calls are TRBV13 and TRBJ2-3; no firm D call. CDR3 length: 13 residues. Germline V gene sequence: CDR1 PRHDT, CDR2 FYEKMQ (reference sequence). This chain's CDR3 is CVSNRLLADTQYF. The CDR3 DNA reads TGTGTCAGCAACCGCCTCCTCGCAGATACGCAGTATTTT.